These 5 T cell receptor beta chains came from one sample sequenced in a study of blood T cell repertoires in COVID-19. Sequenced by immunoSEQ multiplex PCR; TCRdb stores in-frame clones only, minus some. The table includes fewer than 110,000 clones, 70% to 90% detected once. The sequencing sample was made of peripheral blood. These receptors came from a man aged 40-50 years with active or convalescent COVID-19.

The chain recombines TRBV18 with TRBJ2-7; 8 nucleotides match TRBD2. The junction had 10 bases not matched to a gene; V was cut back by 5 bases and J by 7 bases. The CDR3 is 14 amino acids. Per germline, CDR1 KGHSH and CDR2 LQKENI. The CDR3 loop is CASSFGLAQEEQYF. CDR3 bases: TGTGCCAGCTCATTCGGACTAGCACAAGAGGAGCAGTACTTC.

This chain joins TRBV11-2 and TRBJ2-1; 8 bases align to TRBD1. V was pared by 2 bases and J by 10 bases, with 4 bases of the junction left unmatched. The CDR3 has 13 residues. Germline CDR1 reads SGHAT; CDR2 reads FQNNGV. The CDR3 region is CASSLSGGREQFF. As DNA, the CDR3 is TGTGCCAGCAGCTTATCAGGGGGCAGGGAGCAGTTCTTC.

The CDR3 DNA reads as TGTGCCAGCAGCCCCCAGGGGATGAGCTACACCTTC. The encoded protein is CASSPQGMSYTF. This chain uses TRBV7-2 with TRBJ1-2; D possibly corresponds to TRBD1 (6 bases). The V gene's germline CDR1 is SGHTA and CDR2 FQGNSA. This CDR3 has 12 amino acids. Trimming removed 5 bases from V and 9 bases from J, with 13 bases in between.

The chain has TRBV7-2 and TRBJ1-1, with D perhaps matching TRBD1 (6 bases). Germline V gives CDR1 SGHTA, CDR2 FQGNSA. V dropped 5 bases and J dropped 5 bases, with 15 bases sitting between them. The CDR3 covers 14 residues. CDR3 protein: CASSPLGGGTEAFF. The CDR3 nucleotides read TGTGCCAGCAGCCCCCTAGGGGGGGGAACTGAAGCTTTCTTT.

The rearrangement links TRBV24-1 to TRBJ2-3, with 14 bases lining up with TRBD2. After removal of 4 bases from V and 2 bases from J, the junction contained 16 bases not matched to a gene. Germline loops: CDR1 KGHDR, CDR2 SFDVKD. This CDR3 contains 21 residues. CDR3 sequence (DNA): TGTGCCACCAGTGAGTTGGGGGAGACTAGCGGGAGGGCCCGGGTCACAGATACGCAGTATTTT. Protein: CATSELGETSGRARVTDTQYF.